These 16 T cell receptor beta chains came from one sample sequenced in a study of T cell responses to AZD1222 COVID-19 vaccine. The repertoire was sequenced with immunoSEQ multiplex PCR; TCRdb's copy has only in-frame clones and lacks some. This table has under 85,000 clones, around 90% appearing once. The sample here was peripheral blood, taken on day 0 of MenACWY control vaccination. The receptors derive from an adult in good health.

This clone is a singleton in its sample. This sequence joins TRBV15 and TRBJ1-2, with D possibly TRBD1 on 5 matching bases. In germline, CDR1 is LNHNV, CDR2 YYDKDF (reference sequence). CDR3 length: 15 amino acids. V lost 1 base and J lost 2, with 11 bases in between. The CDR3 reads CATSRGSGQNYGYTF. The CDR3 DNA is TGTGCCACCAGCAGAGGATCAGGGCAGAACTATGGCTACACCTTC. The full variable domain, its missing parts supplied by reference TRBV15 and TRBJ1-2, is DAMVIQNPRYQVTQFGKPVTLSCSQTLNHNVMYWYQQKSSQAPKLLFHYYDKDFNNEADTPDNFQSRRPNTSFCFLDIRSPGLGDTAMYLCATSRGSGQNYGYTFGSGTRLTVV.

This chain connects TRBV29-1 to TRBJ2-2; TRBD1 agrees at 7 bases. The CDR3 sequence is 12 residues long. V dropped 6 bases and J dropped 8; count of bases not matched to a gene: 6. From germline, CDR1 is SQVTM and CDR2 ANQGSEA. DNA of the CDR3: TGCAGCGTGACCGAGGGGGCTGGGGAGCTGTTTTTT. It yields the protein CSVTEGAGELFF.

The chain employs TRBV6-5 and TRBJ2-2, with 8 bases lining up with TRBD1. V gave up 6 bases and J gave up 4 bases; unmatched junction bases: 7. This CDR3 has 15 amino acids. Germline V gives CDR1 MNHEY, CDR2 SVGAGI. CDR3 sequence (DNA): TGTGCCAGCAGCCAGACAGGGGCGGTCACCGGGGAGCTGTTTTTT. Its translation: CASSQTGAVTGELFF.

The CDR3 DNA sequence: TGTGCCAGCAGCTTGGTGGCAGGGGCCTATGGCTACACCTTC. Its protein product is CASSLVAGAYGYTF. The rearrangement joins TRBV5-6 to TRBJ1-2, with a weak D call TRBD1 (6 bases). Germline V gene sequence: CDR1 SGHDT, CDR2 YYEEEE. Deletions cut 0 bases from V and 4 bases from J, with 10 bases between. The CDR3 runs to 14 residues.

This chain connects TRBV18 to TRBJ1-2; 8 positions match TRBD1. The V and J ends lost 4 bases and 3 bases, in that order; junction bases with no gene match: 4. Germline V lookup: CDR1 KGHSH, CDR2 LQKENI. The length of the CDR3 is 14 residues. CDR3 nucleotide sequence: TGTGCCAGCTCACGAAACAGGGGGGACTATGGCTACACCTTC. This translates into CASSRNRGDYGYTF. Full variable domain (remainder filled in from reference TRBV18 and TRBJ1-2): NAGVMQNPRHLVRRRGQEARLRCSPMKGHSHVYWYRQLPEEGLKFMVYLQKENIIDESGMPKERFSAEFPKEGPSILRIQQVVRGDSAAYFCASSRNRGDYGYTFGSGTRLTVV.

Here the CDR3 reads CAISEYREPSYNSPLHF. DNA of the CDR3: TGTGCCATCAGTGAGTACAGAGAGCCCTCCTATAATTCACCCCTCCACTTT. V usage is TRBV10-3 and J usage is TRBJ1-6; no definite D call. The CDR3 length is 17 residues. Germline CDR1 is ENHRY and CDR2 is SYGVKD. Trimming removed 1 base from V and 0 bases from J, with 10 bases in between.

This sequence joins TRBV19 and TRBJ2-7; D is unclear. CDR1 and CDR2 from the germline V gene are LNHDA and SQIVND (reference sequence). This CDR3 region has 12 residues. Trimming shortened V by 5 bases and J by 5 bases, and 10 bases separated the two germline ends. CDR3: CASSYGRDEQYF. In nucleotides, the CDR3 is TGTGCCAGTAGTTACGGACGGGACGAGCAGTACTTC.

The chain combines TRBV29-1 with TRBJ1-4; D is perhaps TRBD1 (5 bases). Between the trimmed V and J ends, which lost 4 bases and 10 bases, there was a span of 19 bases. The CDR3 sequence is 14 residues long. Germline V CDR1 and CDR2: SQVTM, ANQGSEA. CDR3 residues: CSVGMGRDSGKLFF. CDR3 bases: TGCAGCGTTGGGATGGGGCGGGACTCCGGAAAACTGTTTTTT.

This chain uses TRBV5-5 with TRBJ1-6; D is uncertain. The V gene lost 1 base and the J gene lost 6 bases, with 14 bases spanning the gap. Germline CDR1 SGHKS, CDR2 YYEKEE (reference sequence). This CDR3 region has 16 residues. The CDR3 DNA is TGTGCCAGCAGCTTGTTGGGCGGGGATGGTAATTCACCCCTCCACTTT. It translates to CASSLLGGDGNSPLHF.

CDR3 coding DNA: TGTGCCAGTAGTATAGGTCCCGCCAGGGTCGATGGCTACACCTTC. Protein product: CASSIGPARVDGYTF. The chain links TRBV19 to TRBJ1-2; perhaps TRBD1 as D (5 bases). V gave up 1 base and J gave up 6 bases, with 15 bases separating them. From germline, CDR1 is LNHDA and CDR2 SQIVND (reference sequence). The CDR3 consists of 15 residues.

The chain uses TRBV3-1 (or the pseudogene TRBV3-2) and TRBJ1-6, with D possibly TRBD1 on 5 matching bases. This CDR3 has 14 amino acids. CDR1 and CDR2 from the germline V gene are LGHDT and YNNKEL (reference sequence). The V gene lost 4 bases and the J gene lost 8 bases, with 12 bases spanning the gap. CDR3 protein: CASSPQEGYSPLHF. The CDR3 bases are TGTGCCAGCAGCCCACAGGAGGGTTATTCACCCCTCCACTTT.

The sample holds one count of this clone. The chain employs TRBV7-9 and TRBJ2-1; 13 positions match TRBD2. The CDR3 consists of 17 residues. After removal of 5 bases from V and 8 bases from J, the junction contained 12 bases not matched to a gene. Germline CDR1 SEHNR, CDR2 FQNEAQ (reference sequence). The CDR3 sequence: CASSPSGTSGVRHEQFF. The CDR3 region has the DNA TGTGCCAGCAGCCCGTCCGGGACTAGCGGGGTTCGGCATGAGCAGTTCTTC. The variable domain in full, with the rest retrieved from reference TRBV7-9 and TRBJ2-1, is DTGVSQNPRHKITKRGQNVTFRCDPISEHNRLYWYRQTLGQGPEFLTYFQNEAQLEKSRLLSDRFSAERPKGSFSTLEIQRTEQGDSAMYLCASSPSGTSGVRHEQFFGPGTRLTVL.

The rearrangement links TRBV6-2 or TRBV6-3 to TRBJ2-5; perhaps TRBD1 as D (7 bases). Looked up from germline, CDR1 is MNHEY and CDR2 is SVGEGT. V was shortened by 6 bases and J by 5 bases, with 16 bases between the two germline ends. The CDR3 runs 14 residues. CDR3 nucleotide sequence: TGTGCCAGCAGCCCCACACAGGGGAGGGAGACCCAGTACTTC. It yields the protein CASSPTQGRETQYF.

This clone was recorded once. The same CDR3 can be traced to other DNA sequences in this sample. V gene TRBV19 combines with J gene TRBJ1-5; 9 bases are shared with TRBD1. CDR3 length: 13 residues. From germline, CDR1 is LNHDA and CDR2 SQIVND (reference sequence). The V and J ends lost 5 bases and 4 bases, in that order; junction bases with no gene match: 0. This chain's CDR3 is CASSGTGNQPQHF. For the CDR3, the DNA is TGTGCCAGTAGTGGGACAGGGAATCAGCCCCAGCATTTT. The whole variable domain, remainder taken from reference TRBV19 and TRBJ1-5, is DGGITQSPKYLFRKEGQNVTLSCEQNLNHDAMYWYRQDPGQGLRLIYYSQIVNDFQKGDIAEGYSVSREKKESFPLTVTSAQKNPTAFYLCASSGTGNQPQHFGDGTRLSIL.

The V and J genes are TRBV2 and TRBJ1-5; the D is unclear. Trimming left V 7 bases short and J 1 base short, with 11 bases between. This CDR3 comprises 14 residues. In germline, CDR1 is SNHLY, CDR2 FYNNEI. The DNA for the CDR3 is TGTGCCAGCACCGGACGGTCGAGCAATCAGCCCCAGCATTTT. Protein: CASTGRSSNQPQHF.

The V call is TRBV3-1 (or the pseudogene TRBV3-2), the J call TRBJ1-2, with a weak D call TRBD1 (5 bases). The CDR3 is 18 residues long. CDR1 is LGHDT, CDR2 YNNKEL, per germline (reference sequence). The V and J ends lost 3 bases and 2 bases respectively, with 22 bases between them. CDR3 loop: CASSHTISPTAVNYGYTF. The DNA for the CDR3 is TGTGCCAGCAGCCATACTATCTCTCCGACAGCAGTGAACTATGGCTACACCTTC.